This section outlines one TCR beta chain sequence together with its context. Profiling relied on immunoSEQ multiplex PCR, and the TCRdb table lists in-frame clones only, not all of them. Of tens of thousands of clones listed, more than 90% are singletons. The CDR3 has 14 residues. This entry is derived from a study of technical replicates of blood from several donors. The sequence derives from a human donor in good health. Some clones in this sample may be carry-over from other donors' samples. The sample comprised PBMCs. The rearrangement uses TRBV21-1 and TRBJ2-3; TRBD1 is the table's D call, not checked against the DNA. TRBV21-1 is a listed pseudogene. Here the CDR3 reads CASSRDRGTDTQYF. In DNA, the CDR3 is TGTGCCAGCAGCAGGGACAGGGGCACAGATACGCAGTATTTT.